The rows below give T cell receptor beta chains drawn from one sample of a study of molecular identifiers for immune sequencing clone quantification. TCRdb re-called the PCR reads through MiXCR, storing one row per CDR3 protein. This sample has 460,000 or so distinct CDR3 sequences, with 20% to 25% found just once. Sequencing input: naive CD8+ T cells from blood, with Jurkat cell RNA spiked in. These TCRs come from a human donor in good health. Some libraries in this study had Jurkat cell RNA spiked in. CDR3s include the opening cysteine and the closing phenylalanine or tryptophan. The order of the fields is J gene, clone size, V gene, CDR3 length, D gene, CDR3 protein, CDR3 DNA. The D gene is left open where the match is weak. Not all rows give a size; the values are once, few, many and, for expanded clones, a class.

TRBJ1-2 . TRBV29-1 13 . CSVEDPQFYGYTF TGCAGCGTTGAAGATCCTCAGTTCTATGGCTACACCTTC
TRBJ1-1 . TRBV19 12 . CASSNIGDEAFF TGTGCCAGTAGTAATATCGGGGATGAAGCTTTCTTT
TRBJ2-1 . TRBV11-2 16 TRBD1 CASSLGWGQVNNEQFF TGTGCCAGCAGCTTAGGTTGGGGACAGGTGAACAATGAGCAGTTCTTC
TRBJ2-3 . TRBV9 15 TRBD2 CASSVDSGGADTQYF TGTGCCAGCAGCGTAGACAGCGGGGGTGCAGATACGCAGTATTTT
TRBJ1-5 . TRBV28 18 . CASKSGRHFQMGNQPQHF TGTGCCAGCAAATCTGGCCGGCATTTTCAAATGGGCAATCAGCCCCAGCATTTT
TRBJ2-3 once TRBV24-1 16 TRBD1 CATSEGGTGPTGTQYF TGTGCCACCAGTGAGGGAGGGACAGGGCCCACAGGTACGCAGTATTTT
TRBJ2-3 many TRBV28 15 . CASSWPRLGTDTQYF TGTGCCAGCAGTTGGCCGAGACTAGGTACAGATACGCAGTATTTT
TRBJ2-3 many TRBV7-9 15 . CASSVSLGAYDTQYF TGTGCCAGCAGCGTCTCTTTGGGGGCCTACGATACGCAGTATTTT
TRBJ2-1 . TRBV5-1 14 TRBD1 CASSPGQGPNEQFF TGCGCCAGCAGCCCTGGACAGGGACCCAATGAGCAGTTCTTC
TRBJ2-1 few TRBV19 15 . CASSYTPAHYNEQFF TGTGCCAGTAGCTACACTCCAGCTCACTACAATGAGCAGTTCTTC
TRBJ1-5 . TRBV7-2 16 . CASSLVGGGGYQPQHF TGTGCCAGCAGCTTAGTGGGGGGGGGTGGGTATCAGCCCCAGCATTTT
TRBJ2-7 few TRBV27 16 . CASSLSVEGTTYEQYF TGTGCCAGCAGTTTATCGGTGGAGGGGACAACCTACGAGCAGTACTTC
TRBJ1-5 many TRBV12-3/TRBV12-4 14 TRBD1 CASSLGTGYQPQHF TGTGCCAGCAGTTTGGGGACAGGATATCAGCCCCAGCATTTT
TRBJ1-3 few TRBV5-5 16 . CASSHTPGSSGNTIYF TGTGCCAGCAGCCATACTCCAGGGAGCTCTGGAAACACCATATATTTT
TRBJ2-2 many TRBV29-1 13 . CSVERLNTGELFF TGCAGCGTTGAAAGACTGAACACCGGGGAGCTGTTTTTT
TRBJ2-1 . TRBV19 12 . CASSIVGGVAFF TGTGCCAGTAGTATAGTAGGAGGGGTCGCGTTCTTC
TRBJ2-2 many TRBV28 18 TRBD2 CASRPGLAGVGRTGELFF TGTGCCAGCAGACCCGGACTAGCGGGAGTCGGGCGGACCGGGGAGCTGTTTTTT
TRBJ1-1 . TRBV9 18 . CASSVAPGRGGWNTEAFF TGTGCCAGCAGCGTAGCACCGGGACGGGGGGGGTGGAACACTGAAGCTTTCTTT
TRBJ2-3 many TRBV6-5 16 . CASSYSRQPSTDTQYF TGTGCCAGCAGTTACTCGAGACAGCCTAGCACAGATACGCAGTATTTT
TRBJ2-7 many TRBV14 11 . CASSQGPEQYF TGTGCCAGCAGCCAAGGCCCCGAGCAGTACTTC
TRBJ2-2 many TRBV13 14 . CASSLGAGSGELFF TGTGCCAGCAGCTTAGGGGCCGGCTCCGGGGAGCTGTTTTTT
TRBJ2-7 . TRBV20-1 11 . CSASDSYEQYF TGCAGTGCTTCGGACAGCTACGAGCAGTACTTC
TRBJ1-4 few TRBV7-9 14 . CASSLTVSNEKLFF TGTGCCAGCAGCTTAACTGTGTCTAATGAAAAACTGTTTTTT
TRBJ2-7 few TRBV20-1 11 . CSARGGNEQYF TGCAGTGCTAGAGGGGGTAACGAGCAGTACTTC
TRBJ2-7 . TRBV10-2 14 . CASSETGPSYEQYF TGCGCCAGCAGTGAGACCGGACCCTCCTACGAGCAGTACTTC
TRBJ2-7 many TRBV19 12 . CASSPGDHEQYF TGTGCCAGTAGCCCTGGGGACCACGAGCAGTACTTC
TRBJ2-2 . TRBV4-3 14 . CASSGAMGTGELFF TGCGCCAGCAGCGGGGCGATGGGCACCGGGGAGCTGTTTTTT
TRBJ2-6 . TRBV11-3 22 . CASSLDLWTAEHFTSGANVLTF TGTGCCAGCAGCTTAGATCTCTGGACAGCGGAACATTTCACCTCTGGGGCCAACGTCCTGACTTTC
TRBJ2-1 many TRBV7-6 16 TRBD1 CASSLVLDDRGNEQFF TGTGCCAGCAGCTTAGTTCTGGACGACAGGGGGAATGAGCAGTTCTTC
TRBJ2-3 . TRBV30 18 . CAWSVGPHPGGSTDTQYF TGTGCCTGGAGTGTAGGCCCGCACCCAGGCGGGAGCACAGATACGCAGTATTTT
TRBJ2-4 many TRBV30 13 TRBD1 CAWSMGQLNIQYF TGTGCCTGGAGTATGGGACAGCTAAACATTCAGTACTTC
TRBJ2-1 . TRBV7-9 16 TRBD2 CASSFLAGGVYNEQFF TGTGCCAGCAGCTTTCTAGCGGGAGGAGTCTACAATGAGCAGTTCTTC
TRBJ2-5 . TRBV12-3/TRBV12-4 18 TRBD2 CASSFSGSDSVGQGTQYF TGTGCCAGCAGTTTTAGCGGGAGCGATTCGGTTGGTCAAGGGACCCAGTACTTC
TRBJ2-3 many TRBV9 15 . CASSGGTAITDTQYF TGTGCCAGCAGCGGCGGGACCGCAATAACAGATACGCAGTATTTT
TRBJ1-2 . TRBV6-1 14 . CASSEGAGQCGYTF TGTGCCAGCAGTGAAGGTGCAGGCCAGTGTGGCTACACCTTC
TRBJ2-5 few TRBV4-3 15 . CASSQDRGIQETQYF TGCGCCAGCAGCCAAGATCGGGGAATTCAAGAGACCCAGTACTTC
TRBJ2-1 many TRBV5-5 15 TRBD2 CASTPGTSNYNEQFF TGTGCCAGCACCCCCGGGACTAGCAACTACAATGAGCAGTTCTTC
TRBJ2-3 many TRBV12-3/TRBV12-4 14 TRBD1 CAIGTGRLTDTQYF TGTGCCATCGGGACAGGGAGGCTGACAGATACGCAGTATTTT
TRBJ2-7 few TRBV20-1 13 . CSARDKGHYEQYF TGCAGTGCTAGAGACAAGGGACACTACGAGCAGTACTTC
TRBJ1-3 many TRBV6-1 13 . CASRQHSGNTIYF TGTGCCAGCAGACAACACAGCGGAAACACCATATATTTT
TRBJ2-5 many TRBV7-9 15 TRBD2 CASNPEVAGQETQYF TGTGCCAGCAACCCCGAGGTAGCGGGGCAAGAGACCCAGTACTTC
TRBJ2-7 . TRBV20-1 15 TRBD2 CSARGGLADIYEQYF TGCAGTGCTCGGGGTGGACTAGCGGATATATACGAGCAGTACTTC
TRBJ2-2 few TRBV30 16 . CAWSPTAQILTGELFF TGTGCCTGGAGTCCGACCGCGCAGATTTTAACCGGGGAGCTGTTTTTT
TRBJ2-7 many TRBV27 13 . CASRPTGHYEQYF TGTGCCAGCAGACCGACGGGCCACTACGAGCAGTACTTC
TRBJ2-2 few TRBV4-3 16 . CASSQVGRVNTGELFF TGCGCCAGCAGCCAAGTTGGCAGGGTCAACACCGGGGAGCTGTTTTTT
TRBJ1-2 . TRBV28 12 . CASSFGLGGYTF TGTGCCAGCAGTTTCGGACTGGGGGGCTACACCTTC
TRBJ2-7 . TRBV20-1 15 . CSAQGWGTSSYEQYF TGCAGTGCTCAGGGTTGGGGTACCAGCTCCTACGAGCAGTACTTC
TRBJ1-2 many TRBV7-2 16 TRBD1 CASSLIGQGANYGYTF TGTGCCAGCAGCCTGATCGGACAGGGGGCGAACTATGGCTACACCTTC
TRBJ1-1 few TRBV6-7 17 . CASSYPSRGGVNTEAFF TGTGCCAGCAGTTACCCCAGTCGAGGAGGGGTGAACACTGAAGCTTTCTTT
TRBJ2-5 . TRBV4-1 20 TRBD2 CASSQDVVGTSVGPQETQYF TGCGCCAGCAGCCAAGACGTCGTCGGGACTAGCGTTGGACCCCAAGAGACCCAGTACTTC
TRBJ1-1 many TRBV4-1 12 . CASSPTGGYAFF TGCGCCAGCAGCCCAACCGGAGGATATGCTTTCTTT
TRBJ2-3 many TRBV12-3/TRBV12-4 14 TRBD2 CASSLELAKDTQYF TGTGCCAGCAGTTTAGAACTAGCGAAAGATACGCAGTATTTT
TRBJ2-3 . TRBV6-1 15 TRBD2 CASNKRGRYTDTQYF TGTGCCAGCAATAAGCGGGGGAGATACACAGATACGCAGTATTTT
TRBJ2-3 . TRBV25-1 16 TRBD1 CASSGPTGGIADTQYF TGTGCCAGCAGTGGCCCGACAGGGGGAATAGCAGATACGCAGTATTTT
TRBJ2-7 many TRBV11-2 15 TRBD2 CASSPLAGGTYEQYF TGTGCCAGCAGCCCACTAGCGGGGGGCACCTACGAGCAGTACTTC